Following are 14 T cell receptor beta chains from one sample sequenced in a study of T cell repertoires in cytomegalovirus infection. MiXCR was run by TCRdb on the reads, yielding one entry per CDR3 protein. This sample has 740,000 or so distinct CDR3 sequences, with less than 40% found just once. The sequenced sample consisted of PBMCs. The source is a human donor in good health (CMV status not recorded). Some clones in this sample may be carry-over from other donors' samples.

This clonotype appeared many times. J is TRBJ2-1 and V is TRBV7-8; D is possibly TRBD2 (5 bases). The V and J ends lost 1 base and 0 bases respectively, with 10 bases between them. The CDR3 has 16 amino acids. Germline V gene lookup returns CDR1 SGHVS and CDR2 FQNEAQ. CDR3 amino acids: CASSLGGGTSYNEQFF. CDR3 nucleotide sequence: TGTGCCAGCAGCTTAGGTGGAGGAACCTCCTACAATGAGCAGTTCTTC.

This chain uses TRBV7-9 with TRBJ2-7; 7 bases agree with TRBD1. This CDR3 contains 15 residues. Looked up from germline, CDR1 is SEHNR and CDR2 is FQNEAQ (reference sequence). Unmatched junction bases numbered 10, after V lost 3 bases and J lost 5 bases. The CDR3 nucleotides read TGTGCCAGCAGCTTCACGAGCGCGACAGGGAACGAGCAGTACTTC. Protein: CASSFTSATGNEQYF.

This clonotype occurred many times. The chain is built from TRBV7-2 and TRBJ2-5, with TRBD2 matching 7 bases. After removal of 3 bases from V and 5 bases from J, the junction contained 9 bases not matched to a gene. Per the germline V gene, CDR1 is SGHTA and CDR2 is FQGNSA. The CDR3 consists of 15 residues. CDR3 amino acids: CASSLMAGEGETQYF. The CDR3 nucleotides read TGTGCCAGCAGCTTGATGGCGGGGGAGGGGGAGACCCAGTACTTC.

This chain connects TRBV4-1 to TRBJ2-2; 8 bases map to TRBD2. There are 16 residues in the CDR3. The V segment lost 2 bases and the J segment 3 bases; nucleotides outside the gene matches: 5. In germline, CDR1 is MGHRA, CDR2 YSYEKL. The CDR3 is CASSQQAAGDTGELFF. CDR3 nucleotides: TGCGCCAGCAGCCAACAAGCAGCGGGAGACACCGGGGAGCTGTTTTTT.

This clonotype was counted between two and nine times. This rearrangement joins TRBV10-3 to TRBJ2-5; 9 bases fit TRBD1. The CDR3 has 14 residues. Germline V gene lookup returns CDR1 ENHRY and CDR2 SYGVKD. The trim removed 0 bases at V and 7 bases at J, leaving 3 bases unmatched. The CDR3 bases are TGTGCCATCAGTGAGTCCCCGGGACAGGGGACCCAGTACTTC. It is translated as CAISESPGQGTQYF.

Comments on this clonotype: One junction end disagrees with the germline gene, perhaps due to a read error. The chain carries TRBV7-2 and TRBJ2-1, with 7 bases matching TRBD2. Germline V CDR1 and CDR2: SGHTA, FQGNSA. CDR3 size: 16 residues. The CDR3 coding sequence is TGTGCCAGCAGCTTAGCGACCGGGACTATCGGTAATGAGCCGTTCTTC. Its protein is CASSLATGTIGNEPFF.

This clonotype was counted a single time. CDR3 protein: CASSLEPGQAAEQYF. The CDR3 region has the DNA TGTGCCAGCAGTTTGGAGCCGGGACAGGCAGCCGAGCAGTACTTC. This sequence joins TRBV27 and TRBJ2-7, with 8 positions matching TRBD1. Germline CDR1 reads MNHEY; CDR2 reads SMNVEV (reference sequence). The CDR3 sequence is 15 residues long. V dropped 3 bases and J dropped 6; count of bases not matched to a gene: 10.

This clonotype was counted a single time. CDR3 amino acids: CASNPLKVGSYEQYF. The CDR3 DNA follows: TGTGCCAGTAATCCACTAAAAGTTGGCTCCTACGAGCAGTACTTC. This chain uses TRBV19 with TRBJ2-7; D is unresolved. This CDR3 is 15 amino acids long. Trimming stripped 7 bases from V and 0 bases from J, with 16 bases between. CDR1 and CDR2 (germline): LNHDA, SQIVND (reference sequence).

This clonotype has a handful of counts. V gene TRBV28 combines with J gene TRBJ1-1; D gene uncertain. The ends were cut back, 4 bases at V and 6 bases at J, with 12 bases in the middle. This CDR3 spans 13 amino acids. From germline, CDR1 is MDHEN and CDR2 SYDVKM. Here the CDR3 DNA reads TGTGCCAGCAGTTACTCTACGGGCCCTGAAGCTTTCTTT. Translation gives CASSYSTGPEAFF.

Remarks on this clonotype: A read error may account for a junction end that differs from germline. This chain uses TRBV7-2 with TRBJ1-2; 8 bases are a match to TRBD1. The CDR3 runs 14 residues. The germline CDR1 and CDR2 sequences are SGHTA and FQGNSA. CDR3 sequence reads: CSSNIRQGQNGYPF. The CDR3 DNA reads TGTTCCAGCAACATACGACAGGGGCAGAATGGCTACCCCTTC.

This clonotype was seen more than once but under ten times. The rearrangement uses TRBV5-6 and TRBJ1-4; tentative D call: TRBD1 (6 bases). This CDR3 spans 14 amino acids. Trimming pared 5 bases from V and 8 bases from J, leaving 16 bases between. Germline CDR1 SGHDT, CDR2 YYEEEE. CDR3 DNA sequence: TGTGCCAGCAGTCTCTGGGGGGCTAGCGAAAAACTGTTTTTT. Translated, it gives CASSLWGASEKLFF. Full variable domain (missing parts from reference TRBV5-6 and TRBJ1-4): DAGVTQSPTHLIKTRGQQVTLRCSPKSGHDTVSWYQQALGQGPQFIFQYYEEEERQRGNFPDRFSGHQFPNYSSELNVNALLLGDSALYLCASSLWGASEKLFFGSGTQLSVL.

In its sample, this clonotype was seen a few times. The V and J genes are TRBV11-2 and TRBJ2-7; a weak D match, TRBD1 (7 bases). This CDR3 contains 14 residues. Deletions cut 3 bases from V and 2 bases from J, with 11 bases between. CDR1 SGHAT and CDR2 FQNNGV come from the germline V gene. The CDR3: CASSFGGTAYEQYF. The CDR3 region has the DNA TGTGCCAGCAGCTTCGGAGGGACAGCCTACGAGCAGTACTTC.

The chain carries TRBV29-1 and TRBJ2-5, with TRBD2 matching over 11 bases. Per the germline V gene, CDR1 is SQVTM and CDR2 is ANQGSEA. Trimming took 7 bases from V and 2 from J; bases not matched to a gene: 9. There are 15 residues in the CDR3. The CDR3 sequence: CSGNPGLADQETQYF. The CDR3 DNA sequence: TGCAGCGGCAACCCGGGACTAGCGGATCAAGAGACCCAGTACTTC.

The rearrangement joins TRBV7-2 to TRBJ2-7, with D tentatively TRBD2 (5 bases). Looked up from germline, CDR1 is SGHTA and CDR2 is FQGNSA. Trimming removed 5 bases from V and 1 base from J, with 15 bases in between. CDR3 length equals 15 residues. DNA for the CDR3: TGTGCCAGCAGCCTCGAACCGGGAACTTCCTACGAGCAGTACTTC. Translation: CASSLEPGTSYEQYF.